The 21 T cell receptor beta chains below all came from one sample that was sequenced in a study of blood T cell repertoires in COVID-19. The data were produced by immunoSEQ multiplex PCR, yet TCRdb's version contains in-frame clones alone and is incomplete. The data show about 200,000 clones, almost 85% seen once. Sequences were obtained from peripheral blood. These receptors came from a woman aged 45-65 years with active or convalescent COVID-19.

The chain recombines TRBV7-2 with TRBJ2-7, with D possibly matching TRBD2 (5 bases). Germline V CDR1 and CDR2: SGHTA, FQGNSA. Trimming took 3 bases from V and 2 from J, leaving 11 bases between them. The CDR3 contains 14 residues. CDR3 sequence reads: CASSFSGGTYEQYF. Written as DNA, the CDR3 is TGTGCCAGCAGCTTTTCCGGAGGTACCTACGAGCAGTACTTC.

The chain uses TRBV18 and TRBJ2-7; TRBD2 aligns across 7 bases. The length of the CDR3 is 16 residues. J gave up 7 bases and V 3 bases, and 15 bases lay outside the gene matches. The germline V gene has CDR1 KGHSH and CDR2 LQKENI. The CDR3 DNA reads TGTGCCAGCTCACCGCGCCAAATAGCGGGTCATGGAGAGCAGTACTTC. It codes for CASSPRQIAGHGEQYF.

This clone was detected once. The chain couples TRBV9 to TRBJ2-5; TRBD2 matches at 11 bases. This CDR3 spans 16 amino acids. Per the germline V gene, CDR1 is SGDLS and CDR2 is YYNGEE. Trimming took 0 bases from V and 1 from J; bases not matched to a gene: 2. The DNA for the CDR3 is TGTGCCAGCAGCGTAGCCGGGACTAGCGGCCAAGAGACCCAGTACTTC. Its translation is CASSVAGTSGQETQYF.

This clone was seen only a few times. The chain recombines TRBV5-1 with TRBJ1-1; TRBD1 is a possible D gene (5 bases). Trimming pared 3 bases from V and 1 base from J, leaving 10 bases between. The length of the CDR3 is 14 residues. Germline assignment: CDR1 SGHRS and CDR2 YFSETQ. The CDR3 protein is CASSSRTTNTEAFF. The CDR3 DNA is TGCGCCAGCAGCTCCCGGACAACGAACACTGAAGCTTTCTTT.

This sequence joins TRBV28 and TRBJ1-1, with D possibly TRBD1 on 6 matching bases. The CDR3 runs 12 residues. V lost 6 bases and J 3 bases, leaving 8 bases between the germline ends. CDR1 MDHEN and CDR2 SYDVKM come from the germline V gene. CDR3 sequence reads: CASRGTHTEAFF. As DNA, the CDR3 is TGTGCCAGCAGGGGGACACACACTGAAGCTTTCTTT.

The chain couples TRBV10-3 to TRBJ2-2; tentatively, D is TRBD1 (7 bases). The CDR3 length is 16 residues. Trimming took 0 bases from V and 4 from J, leaving 12 bases between them. Germline CDR1 ENHRY, CDR2 SYGVKD. CDR3 in amino acids: CAISESWQGGTGELFF. CDR3 DNA sequence: TGTGCCATCAGTGAGTCCTGGCAGGGGGGCACCGGGGAGCTGTTTTTT.

The rearrangement uses TRBV5-1 and TRBJ1-3, with TRBD1 matching over 8 bases. V was clipped by 4 bases and J by 4 bases; unmatched bases: 7. This CDR3 contains 15 residues. Looked up from germline, CDR1 is SGHRS and CDR2 is YFSETQ. The CDR3 loop is CASSGSGGLGNTIYF. The CDR3 DNA reads TGCGCCAGCAGCGGCTCAGGGGGCCTAGGAAACACCATATATTTT.

The chain uses TRBV19 and TRBJ2-3; the D is unclear. The CDR3 totals 12 residues. V was clipped by 3 bases and J by 6 bases, with 7 bases between them. Germline V CDR1 and CDR2: LNHDA, SQIVND (reference sequence). The CDR3 loop reads CASSMRRDTQYF. In DNA, the CDR3 is TGTGCCAGTAGTATGCGGCGTGATACGCAGTATTTT.

This clone was detected only a few times. The V gene is TRBV6-5, the J gene TRBJ1-1; 7 bases line up with TRBD1. The CDR3 has 14 amino acids. Germline CDR1 reads MNHEY; CDR2 reads SVGAGI. V lost 6 bases, J lost 0 bases, and 4 bases stayed unmatched. CDR3 residues: CASSRQGMNTEAFF. In DNA, the CDR3 is TGTGCCAGCAGCAGACAGGGCATGAACACTGAAGCTTTCTTT.

This rearrangement joins TRBV5-1 to TRBJ2-6; 8 nucleotides match TRBD2. After removal of 4 bases from V and 0 bases from J, the junction contained 9 bases not matched to a gene. Germline values: CDR1 SGHRS, CDR2 YFSETQ. CDR3 length equals 18 residues. CDR3 nucleotides: TGCGCCAGCAGCCCGCGGGGGGTGTCGTCCTCTGGGGCCAACGTCCTGACTTTC. Its protein is CASSPRGVSSSGANVLTF.

Only one count was recorded for this clone. The chain recombines TRBV5-4 with TRBJ2-1; 8 bases agree with TRBD1. Germline values: CDR1 SGHNT, CDR2 YYREEE (reference sequence). V was clipped by 4 bases and J by 7 bases; unmatched bases: 10. The CDR3 has 15 residues. The CDR3 sequence is CASSRSGGQGNEQFF. CDR3 DNA sequence: TGTGCCAGCAGCCGATCAGGGGGCCAAGGGAATGAGCAGTTCTTC.

This sequence joins TRBV5-1 and TRBJ2-5, with TRBD2 matching over 9 bases. Trimming removed 1 base from V and 5 bases from J; junction bases left unmatched: 12. Per the germline V gene, CDR1 is SGHRS and CDR2 is YFSETQ. This CDR3 region has 17 residues. The CDR3 reads CASSLNQGGREGETQYF. Written as DNA, the CDR3 is TGCGCCAGCAGCTTGAATCAAGGCGGGAGGGAGGGCGAGACCCAGTACTTC.

This rearrangement joins TRBV28 to TRBJ1-1; 8 positions agree with TRBD1. CDR3 size: 16 residues. V shed 2 bases and J 2 bases; nucleotides not matched to a gene: 7. The V gene's germline CDR1 is MDHEN and CDR2 SYDVKM. CDR3 region: CASSLQTGAGNTEAFF. The CDR3, as DNA: TGTGCCAGCAGTTTACAGACAGGGGCCGGAAACACTGAAGCTTTCTTT.

The chain carries TRBV7-9 and TRBJ1-2; possibly TRBD1 for D (5 bases). Trimming removed 5 bases at V and 5 bases at J, with 12 bases between. Germline loops: CDR1 SEHNR, CDR2 FQNEAQ (reference sequence). The CDR3 extends over 13 amino acids. The CDR3 DNA is TGTGCCAGCAGCAACCTCCAGGGTTATGGCTACACCTTC. Its protein product is CASSNLQGYGYTF.

This clone was counted only a few times. The rearrangement uses TRBV7-9 and TRBJ2-7; TRBD1 agrees at 9 bases. This CDR3 has 15 amino acids. V lost 2 bases, J lost 4 bases, and 6 bases stayed unmatched. Germline CDR1 SEHNR, CDR2 FQNEAQ (reference sequence). The CDR3 bases are TGTGCCAGCAGCTTATCGAACAGGGGGCAGTACGAGCAGTACTTC. Translating gives CASSLSNRGQYEQYF.

The chain recombines TRBV29-1 with TRBJ1-2; tentative D call: TRBD1 (6 bases). V lost 7 bases, J lost 6 bases, and 12 bases lay in between. Germline CDR1 and CDR2: SQVTM and ANQGSEA. The CDR3 extends over 11 amino acids. CDR3 nucleotide sequence: TGCAGCGGTGAGGGGGGGAATGGCTACACCTTC. It is translated as CSGEGGNGYTF.

The J gene is TRBJ2-3, the V gene TRBV7-2, with 8 bases aligning to TRBD2. Unmatched junction bases numbered 5, after V lost 2 bases and J lost 4 bases. CDR1 and CDR2 (germline): SGHTA, FQGNSA. This CDR3 comprises 15 residues. DNA for the CDR3: TGTGCCAGCAGCTTATCCAGCGGGGGAGCAGATACGCAGTATTTT. Translated, it gives CASSLSSGGADTQYF.

This chain uses TRBV7-2 with TRBJ1-1, with TRBD1 matching 7 bases. Trimming at V came to 5 bases and at J to 0 bases, leaving 9 bases not matched to a gene. This CDR3 region has 16 residues. Germline CDR1 SGHTA, CDR2 FQGNSA. For the CDR3, the DNA is TGTGCCAGCAGCCCGACAGGGTTCGGGATGAACACTGAAGCTTTCTTT. Encoded protein: CASSPTGFGMNTEAFF.

This chain connects TRBV27 to TRBJ2-2, with 7 bases matching TRBD1. The CDR3 has 13 residues. CDR1 and CDR2 (germline): MNHEY, SMNVEV (reference sequence). Unmatched junction bases numbered 3, after V lost 5 bases and J lost 6 bases. CDR3 sequence (DNA): TGTGCCAGCAGTGTCGGACAGGCCGGGGAGCTGTTTTTT. Amino acid sequence: CASSVGQAGELFF.

The rearrangement uses TRBV3-1 (or the pseudogene TRBV3-2) and TRBJ2-7; tentatively, D is TRBD2 (6 bases). Germline CDR1 LGHDT, CDR2 YNNKEL (reference sequence). Between the trimmed V and J ends, which lost 4 bases and 7 bases, there was a span of 14 bases. The CDR3 is made up of 13 amino acids. CDR3 in DNA: TGTGCCAGCAGCCCCCCCGGTGGGGGGGAGCAGTACTTC. Protein product: CASSPPGGGEQYF.

CDR3: CSAPHGTGPDTF. CDR3 DNA sequence: TGCAGCGCCCCTCACGGGACAGGGCCAGACACCTTC. The chain uses TRBV29-1 and TRBJ1-2, with 9 bases lining up with TRBD1. Trimming removed 7 bases from V and 12 bases from J; junction bases left unmatched: 12. This CDR3 has 12 residues. Germline CDR1 SQVTM, CDR2 ANQGSEA.